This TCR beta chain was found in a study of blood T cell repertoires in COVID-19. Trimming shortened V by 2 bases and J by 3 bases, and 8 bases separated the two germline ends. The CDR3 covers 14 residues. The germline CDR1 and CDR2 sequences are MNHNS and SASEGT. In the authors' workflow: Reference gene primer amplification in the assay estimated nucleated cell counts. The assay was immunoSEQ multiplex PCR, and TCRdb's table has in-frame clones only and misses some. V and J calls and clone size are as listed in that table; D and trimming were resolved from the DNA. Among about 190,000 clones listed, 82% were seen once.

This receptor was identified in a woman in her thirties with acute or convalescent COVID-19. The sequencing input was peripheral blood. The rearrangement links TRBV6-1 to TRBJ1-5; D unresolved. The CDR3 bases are TGTGCCAGCAGTGAATCCGGGTTCAATCAGCCCCAGCATTTT. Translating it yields CASSESGFNQPQHF.